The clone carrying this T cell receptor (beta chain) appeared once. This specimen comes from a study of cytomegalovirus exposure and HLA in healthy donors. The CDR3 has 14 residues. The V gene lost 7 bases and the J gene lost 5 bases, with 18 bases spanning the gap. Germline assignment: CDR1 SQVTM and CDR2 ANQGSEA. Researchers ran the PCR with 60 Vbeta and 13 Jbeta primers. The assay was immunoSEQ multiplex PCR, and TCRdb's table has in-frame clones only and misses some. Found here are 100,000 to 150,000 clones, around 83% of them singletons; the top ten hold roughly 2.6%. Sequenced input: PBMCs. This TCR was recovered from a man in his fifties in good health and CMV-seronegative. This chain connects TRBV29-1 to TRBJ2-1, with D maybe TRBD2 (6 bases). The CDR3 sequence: CSAGGRGINNEQFF. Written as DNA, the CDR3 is TGCAGCGCCGGGGGTCGGGGGATAAACAATGAGCAGTTCTTC.